This paragraph reports one T cell receptor beta chain. The data originate from a study of blood T cell repertoires in COVID-19. Study context: Specimens from acute and convalescent COVID-19 originated in the United States, Italy and Spain.

This CDR3 region has 19 residues. TCRdb's table, derived via immunoSEQ multiplex PCR, lists solely in-frame clones and lacks some. The sample lists around 200,000 clones, about nine tenths occurring once. This TCR was sampled from a man aged 18 to 30 with active or convalescent COVID-19. The chain carries TRBV21-1 and TRBJ2-3; TRBD2 was called by the table and not checked on the DNA. TRBV21-1 is annotated as a pseudogene. Sequencing was performed on peripheral blood. In nucleotides, the CDR3 is TGTGCCAGCAGCAACGGGAGGCGAGCGGGAGAGATTAGCACAGATACGCAGTATTTT. It is translated as CASSNGRRAGEISTDTQYF.